The 12 T cell receptor beta chains below come from one sample, sequenced in a study of Ad26.COV2.S vaccination and SARS-CoV-2 variants. Measured with immunoSEQ multiplex PCR; TCRdb has only the in-frame clones, and not every one. The table has about 400,000 clones, approximately 86% seen once. Described treatment: some 20 received Ad26.COV2.S at low or high dose, single or two shots; a few received placebo; per-sample allocation not given. Material that was analyzed had been drawn on day 63 after the first vaccine or placebo injection. The sequences come from peripheral blood, collected in a trial of Ad26.COV2.S vaccine versus placebo. These TCRs come from a person aged 18-65 years who received the Ad26.COV2.S COVID-19 vaccine or a placebo.

The chain combines TRBV10-3 with TRBJ2-3, with 8 bases matching TRBD2. After removal of 8 bases from V and 0 bases from J, the junction contained 1 base not matched to a gene. This CDR3 comprises 13 residues. In germline, CDR1 is ENHRY, CDR2 SYGVKD. This CDR3 is CAILAGSTDTQYF. DNA of the CDR3: TGTGCCATCTTAGCGGGGAGCACAGATACGCAGTATTTT.

The V gene is TRBV19, the J gene TRBJ1-1; D might be TRBD1 (5 bases). Trimming shortened V by 4 bases and J by 4 bases, and 13 bases separated the two germline ends. Per the germline V gene, CDR1 is LNHDA and CDR2 is SQIVND (reference sequence). The CDR3 consists of 14 residues. CDR3: CASSRFTGGTEAFF. In DNA, the CDR3 is TGTGCCAGTAGTAGATTCACGGGGGGCACTGAAGCTTTCTTT.

The chain couples TRBV5-4 to TRBJ2-7, with TRBD1 identical over 7 bases. The CDR3 has 15 residues. The germline CDR1 and CDR2 sequences are SGHNT and YYREEE (reference sequence). The trim removed 3 bases at V and 2 bases at J, leaving 8 bases unmatched. CDR3 in DNA: TGTGCCAGCAGCTACCTACAGGGGCTTGCCTACGAGCAGTACTTC. Translated: CASSYLQGLAYEQYF.

CDR3: CASSYTGEVVEDEQYF. The CDR3 coding sequence is TGTGCCAGCAGTTACACCGGGGAGGTGGTTGAAGACGAGCAGTACTTC. The V and J genes are TRBV6-5 and TRBJ2-7; D might be TRBD2 (6 bases). The ends were cut back, 2 bases at V and 5 bases at J, with 19 bases in the middle. The CDR3 totals 16 residues. In germline, CDR1 is MNHEY, CDR2 SVGAGI.

The chain couples TRBV6-7 to TRBJ2-5; D unclear. TRBV6-7 is given ORF status, its function remaining uncertain. V was trimmed by 7 bases and J by 6 bases, leaving 12 bases between them. The CDR3 is made up of 12 amino acids. CDR3 protein: CASTPVPKTQYF. The CDR3 DNA is TGTGCCAGCACCCCGGTCCCCAAGACCCAGTACTTC.

V is TRBV18 and J is TRBJ2-5, with 9 bases aligning to TRBD1. CDR1 is KGHSH and CDR2 is LQKENI in the germline V gene. CDR3 length: 14 residues. Trimming took 2 bases from V and 4 from J; bases not matched to a gene: 2. The CDR3: CASSPRTGAETQYF. In DNA, the CDR3 is TGTGCCAGCTCACCAAGGACAGGGGCAGAGACCCAGTACTTC.

V usage is TRBV27 and J usage is TRBJ1-2; 8 bases line up with TRBD1. This CDR3 comprises 13 residues. V was clipped by 5 bases and J by 2 bases; unmatched bases: 1. In germline, CDR1 is MNHEY, CDR2 SMNVEV (reference sequence). CDR3 coding DNA: TGTGCCAGCAGTAACAGGGGGAACTATGGCTACACCTTC. This encodes CASSNRGNYGYTF.

CDR3 nucleotide sequence: TGTGCCACCCGACAGGGGAAGGGCACTGGAAACACCATATATTTT. Encoded protein: CATRQGKGTGNTIYF. The chain combines TRBV2 with TRBJ1-3; 8 bases map to TRBD1. V was clipped by 10 bases and J by 2 bases; unmatched bases: 10. Germline CDR1 reads SNHLY; CDR2 reads FYNNEI. CDR3 length: 15 amino acids.

The J gene is TRBJ2-7, the V gene TRBV5-1, with D perhaps TRBD1 (6 bases). The CDR3 extends over 14 amino acids. Germline V gene lookup returns CDR1 SGHRS and CDR2 YFSETQ. V lost 2 bases to trimming and J lost 3 bases, with 12 bases between them. CDR3 bases: TGCGCCAGCAGCTTCATGGCAGGGGACTACGAGCAGTACTTC. It encodes CASSFMAGDYEQYF.

The chain joins TRBV19 to TRBJ1-4; TRBD1 aligns across 7 bases. V was pared by 6 bases and J by 4 bases, with 11 bases of the junction left unmatched. The CDR3 totals 16 residues. Germline V CDR1 and CDR2: LNHDA, SQIVND (reference sequence). CDR3 nucleotides: TGTGCCAGTAGCCCCGGGAGGGGGCTTGGTAATGAAAAACTGTTTTTT. The encoded protein is CASSPGRGLGNEKLFF.

The genes are TRBV18 and TRBJ1-1; TRBD1 is a possible D gene (6 bases). There are 17 residues in the CDR3. V lost 3 bases, J lost 0 bases, and 17 bases lay in between. From germline, CDR1 is KGHSH and CDR2 LQKENI. DNA of the CDR3: TGTGCCAGCTCACCTCGGGGGGCAGACTTCATGAACACTGAAGCTTTCTTT. Amino acids: CASSPRGADFMNTEAFF. The entire variable domain, with the rest obtained from reference TRBV18 and TRBJ1-1, is as follows: NAGVMQNPRHLVRRRGQEARLRCSPMKGHSHVYWYRQLPEEGLKFMVYLQKENIIDESGMPKERFSAEFPKEGPSILRIQQVVRGDSAAYFCASSPRGADFMNTEAFFGQGTRLTVV.

This chain connects TRBV5-1 to TRBJ2-3, with D unresolved. The CDR3 has 14 amino acids. Trimming removed 0 bases at V and 3 bases at J, with 8 bases between. Germline V gene lookup returns CDR1 SGHRS and CDR2 YFSETQ. The CDR3 protein is CASSLAPETDTQYF. In DNA form, the CDR3 reads TGCGCCAGCAGCTTGGCCCCAGAGACAGATACGCAGTATTTT.